The present TCR beta chain was sequenced within a study of blood T cells in healthy people across ages. Study outcomes and limitations: Researchers judged that diversity estimates from one million T cells fell short of true values. The study found more naive CD4+ cells and higher diversity in long-lived than aged donors. Expanded clonotype shifts may have been confounded, as the donors had an unknown CMV status.

In germline, CDR1 is SGDLS, CDR2 YYNGEE. The V end was cut by 0 bases, the J end by 3 bases, with 13 bases between. CDR3 length: 16 residues. About this clonotype itself: The antigen is not known.

Alongside a J-beta primer mix, a sample-barcoded 5' primer served in a second PCR lasting roughly 7 to 11 cycles. Each cDNA molecule was tagged by a template-switch adaptor that had 12 random nucleotides. Using its own MiXCR run on the 5' RACE reads, TCRdb lists one record per CDR3 protein. The data hold 980,000 or so distinct CDR3 sequences, with 45% to 50% observed a single time. The chain uses TRBV9 and TRBJ2-1; D might be TRBD2 (6 bases). The specimen sequenced was blood. The receptor was isolated from a man aged 25-40 years in good health. DNA for the CDR3: TGTGCCAGCAGCGTAGCTGCTGCGGGGCGCTACAATGAGCAGTTCTTC. Translated, it gives CASSVAAAGRYNEQFF.